Presented here are 20 T cell receptor beta chains from one specimen sequenced in a study of sequential checkpoint blockade in melanoma. The treatment is: randomized to nivolumab then ipilimumab (arm A) or the reverse (arm B). Only in-frame clones appear in the TCRdb table, and some are missing; sequencing was by immunoSEQ multiplex PCR. The sample has 14,000 or so clones, around 77% seen once. The source material was CD8+ T cells sorted from blood (inferred from file names), sampled from a patient given nivolumab and ipilimumab in sequence. The receptors derive from a human donor with melanoma.

The V and J genes are TRBV6-5 and TRBJ2-5; 7 nucleotides match TRBD1. Near its end, the DNA agrees better with TRBJ2-7, so the J call may be wrong. The CDR3 contains 16 residues. CDR1 and CDR2 (germline): MNHEY, SVGAGI. DNA of the CDR3: TGTGCCAGCAGTTACTCTAGGACAGGCAGCTCCTACGAGCAGTACTTC. Its protein is CASSYSRTGSSYEQYF.

The chain joins TRBV25-1 to TRBJ2-2; D gene uncertain. The V end lost 3 bases, the J end lost 3 bases, and 11 bases lay between the germline ends. Germline V gives CDR1 MGHDK, CDR2 SYGVNS. The CDR3 is 15 amino acids. The CDR3 reads CASSEAVDHTGELFF. CDR3 bases: TGTGCCAGCAGTGAGGCAGTCGATCACACCGGGGAGCTGTTTTTT.

J is TRBJ2-1 and V is TRBV6-1, with 9 bases identical to TRBD1. This CDR3 is 15 amino acids long. The trim removed 6 bases at V and 5 bases at J, leaving 8 bases unmatched. Germline CDR1 MNHNS, CDR2 SASEGT. CDR3 in amino acids: CASRDYGTGNNEQFF. The CDR3 nucleotides are TGTGCCAGCAGAGATTACGGGACAGGGAACAATGAGCAGTTCTTC.

V and J are TRBV21-1 and TRBJ2-5; the D call of TRBD2 is as the table states it, not checked on the DNA. TRBV21-1 is a listed pseudogene. This CDR3 has 15 residues. In DNA, the CDR3 is TGTGCCAGCAGCAAAGAATCGCGCTTGGAGGAGAACCAGTACTTC. Protein sequence: CASSKESRLEENQYF.

This chain links TRBV7-9 with TRBJ2-7, with D possibly TRBD2 on 6 matching bases. V lost 5 bases to trimming and J lost 2 bases, with 10 bases between them. The CDR3 contains 13 residues. Germline CDR1 reads SEHNR; CDR2 reads FQNEAQ (reference sequence). The CDR3 here is CASSRGGTYEQYF. The DNA of the CDR3 is TGTGCCAGCAGCCGTGGAGGGACCTACGAGCAGTACTTC.

The genes are TRBV28 and TRBJ2-2; 14 bases agree with TRBD2. The V and J ends lost 2 bases and 7 bases, in that order; junction bases with no gene match: 6. The germline V gene encodes CDR1 MDHEN and CDR2 SYDVKM. This CDR3 comprises 17 residues. Written as DNA, the CDR3 is TGTGCCAGCAGTTTACCCTGGACTAGCGGGGGGCGCGGGGAGCTGTTTTTT. The encoded protein is CASSLPWTSGGRGELFF.

This chain links TRBV6-4 with TRBJ2-1; D remains unclear. Deletions cut 3 bases from V and 6 bases from J, with 9 bases between. CDR3 length equals 13 residues. Germline V lookup: CDR1 MRHNA, CDR2 SNTAGT. CDR3 DNA sequence: TGTGCCAGCAGTGATGTGACTGGCAATGAGCAGTTCTTC. It codes for CASSDVTGNEQFF.

This clone was counted a few times. The genes are TRBV7-2 and TRBJ2-5, with 7 bases fitting TRBD2. With 5 bases clipped from V and 9 bases from J, the junction kept 12 bases outside the gene matches. This CDR3 comprises 14 residues. The germline V gene has CDR1 SGHTA and CDR2 FQGNSA. The CDR3 reads CASSGGGVTVAQYF. CDR3 coding DNA: TGTGCCAGCAGCGGGGGGGGAGTCACGGTGGCCCAGTACTTC.

The CDR3 here is CASSFSTGGYEQYF. As DNA, the CDR3 is TGTGCCAGCAGTTTCTCTACAGGGGGATACGAGCAGTACTTC. The chain links TRBV27 to TRBJ2-7, with 8 bases fitting TRBD1. The trim removed 3 bases at V and 4 bases at J, leaving 5 bases unmatched. Germline CDR1 MNHEY, CDR2 SMNVEV (reference sequence). The CDR3 has 14 amino acids.

This clone was counted a single time. The chain recombines TRBV4-3 with TRBJ2-2, with 9 nucleotides matching TRBD2. V gave up 0 bases and J gave up 7 bases; unmatched junction bases: 9. CDR3 length: 17 amino acids. Germline CDR1 is LGHNA and CDR2 is YSLEER. CDR3: CASSQDRGLARGGELFF. The CDR3 nucleotides read TGCGCCAGCAGCCAAGATCGTGGACTAGCGAGGGGCGGGGAGCTGTTTTTT.

CDR3 nucleotides: TGTGCCAGCAGTGCCCGGGAGGACACTGAAGCTTTCTTT. Translating it yields CASSAREDTEAFF. The chain joins TRBV6-4 to TRBJ1-1; no definite D call. V lost 4 bases to trimming and J lost 3 bases, with 9 bases between them. Germline CDR1 MRHNA, CDR2 SNTAGT. This CDR3 contains 13 residues.

The sample holds one count of this clone. The CDR3 nucleotides are TGTGCCAGCAGCGAGGGACAGCTACTTTCTAACTATGGCTACACCTTC. It is translated as CASSEGQLLSNYGYTF. J is TRBJ1-2 and V is TRBV9, with 7 nucleotides matching TRBD1. The CDR3 extends over 16 amino acids. The germline V gene encodes CDR1 SGDLS and CDR2 YYNGEE. V gave up 3 bases and J gave up 0 bases; unmatched junction bases: 8.

The CDR3 sequence: CASSLEFAYNSPLHF. CDR3 bases: TGTGCCAGCAGTTTAGAGTTCGCCTATAATTCACCCCTCCACTTT. The chain links TRBV27 to TRBJ1-6; D gene uncertain. Germline V gene data show CDR1 as MNHEY and CDR2 as SMNVEV (reference sequence). The CDR3 length is 15 residues. V was shortened by 2 bases and J by 2 bases, with 7 bases between the two germline ends.

The rearrangement links TRBV15 to TRBJ2-3; 8 bases map to TRBD1. Germline V CDR1 and CDR2: LNHNV, YYDKDF (reference sequence). With 3 bases clipped from V and 1 base from J, the junction kept 6 bases outside the gene matches. The CDR3 is 16 residues long. The CDR3 region has the DNA TGTGCCACCAGCAGTCTACAGGGGGAAGGCACAGATACGCAGTATTTT. Translation gives CATSSLQGEGTDTQYF.

The V gene is TRBV19, the J gene TRBJ1-5; D unclear. Germline V gene data show CDR1 as LNHDA and CDR2 as SQIVND (reference sequence). This CDR3 spans 13 amino acids. Trimming removed 1 base from V and 11 bases from J, with 12 bases in between. CDR3 loop: CASSIVAPEAQHF. The CDR3, as DNA: TGTGCCAGTAGTATAGTGGCCCCTGAAGCCCAGCATTTT.

V and J are TRBV29-1 and TRBJ1-2; 9 bases fit TRBD1. The CDR3 sequence is 14 residues long. Germline V gene sequence: CDR1 SQVTM, CDR2 ANQGSEA. Trimming at V came to 2 bases and at J to 4 bases, leaving 5 bases not matched to a gene. CDR3 residues: CSVERQGVVYGYTF. CDR3 in DNA: TGCAGCGTTGAACGACAGGGGGTCGTCTATGGCTACACCTTC.

The rearrangement joins TRBV19 to TRBJ2-6, with 8 bases lining up with TRBD1. The ends lost 5 bases at V and 2 bases at J; junction bases unmatched: 11. CDR3 size: 18 residues. Germline values: CDR1 LNHDA, CDR2 SQIVND (reference sequence). The CDR3, as DNA: TGTGCCAGTAGTCTGGCCCAGGGGGCTGTAGCTGGGGCCAACGTCCTGACTTTC. Protein: CASSLAQGAVAGANVLTF.

This rearrangement joins TRBV7-9 to TRBJ2-7, with D tentatively TRBD2 (6 bases). CDR3 size: 13 residues. V dropped 8 bases and J dropped 3 bases, with 14 bases sitting between them. Germline CDR1 reads SEHNR; CDR2 reads FQNEAQ (reference sequence). CDR3 sequence reads: CASVGRGFYEQYF. The CDR3 DNA sequence: TGTGCCAGCGTAGGGCGGGGTTTCTACGAGCAGTACTTC.

CDR3 sequence reads: CASSPTGTDNYEQYF. The CDR3 coding sequence is TGTGCCAGCAGTCCAACCGGGACAGACAACTACGAGCAGTACTTC. This chain links TRBV27 with TRBJ2-7; the match to TRBD1 covers 7 bases. The germline V gene encodes CDR1 MNHEY and CDR2 SMNVEV (reference sequence). The V segment lost 5 bases and the J segment 3 bases; nucleotides outside the gene matches: 10. The CDR3 consists of 15 residues.

This clone was detected only once. The V call is TRBV2, the J call TRBJ2-7, with 9 positions matching TRBD2. Germline CDR1 and CDR2: SNHLY and FYNNEI. This CDR3 spans 15 amino acids. V dropped 6 bases and J dropped 0; count of bases not matched to a gene: 6. CDR3 amino acids: CASRPRLADSYEQYF. The CDR3 DNA reads as TGTGCCAGCAGGCCACGACTAGCGGACTCCTACGAGCAGTACTTC.